A single sample is the source of the 24 T cell receptor beta chains below, sequenced in a study of T cell responses to AZD1222 COVID-19 vaccine (dated by TCRdb to the early 2020s). The library was prepared using the immunoSEQ multiplex PCR assay. TCRdb's version of the immuneACCESS table is confined to in-frame rearrangements and falls short of the full clone set. An unresolved V gene accounts for under half of the shortfall where checked; the remainder is of unknown origin. Within this sample are 90,000 to 120,000 clones, with around 96% of them counted one time only. Less than 2.5% of the sample belongs to the ten largest clones. The time point label on this specimen signifies: baseline before first vaccination. The source was peripheral blood, collected on day 0 of AZD1222 vaccination. The receptors derive from an adult in good health.

The rearrangement joins TRBV29-1 to TRBJ2-7; D assignment may be TRBD1 or TRBD2 (5 bases each). The V end was cut by 3 bases, the J end by 0 bases, with 9 bases between. The CDR3 has 13 amino acids. Germline lookup yields CDR1 SQVTM and CDR2 ANQGSEA. The CDR3 spells CSVEGVSSYEQYF. CDR3 DNA: TGCAGCGTTGAGGGGGTGAGCTCCTACGAGCAGTACTTC.

This chain connects TRBV27 to TRBJ2-5, with unresolved D. The V gene's germline CDR1 is MNHEY and CDR2 SMNVEV (reference sequence). The CDR3 spans 15 residues. Trimming shortened V by 6 bases and J by 7 bases, and 21 bases separated the two germline ends. CDR3 amino acids: CASSDAWGGLGTQYF. The CDR3 region has the DNA TGTGCCAGCAGCGACGCCTGGGGTGGGCTCGGGACCCAGTACTTC.

The V gene is TRBV12-3 or TRBV12-4, the J gene TRBJ1-6, with D maybe TRBD1 (5 bases). With 8 bases removed from V and 9 bases from J, the gap between germline ends came to 14 bases. This CDR3 has 13 residues. CDR3 DNA: TGTGCCAGCTCCCCCTCCCAGGGTTCACCCCTCCACTTT. Residues: CASSPSQGSPLHF.

This chain uses TRBV19 with TRBJ1-1; the D is unclear. The CDR3 length is 14 residues. Trimming removed 3 bases from V and 2 bases from J, with 10 bases in between. Germline V CDR1 and CDR2: LNHDA, SQIVND (reference sequence). This CDR3 is CASSIRTENTEAFF. DNA for the CDR3: TGTGCCAGTAGTATCCGAACAGAAAACACTGAAGCTTTCTTT.

The rearrangement links TRBV7-9 to TRBJ1-6, with D perhaps TRBD1 (5 bases). CDR1 and CDR2 (germline): SEHNR, FQNEAQ (reference sequence). V gave up 8 bases and J gave up 8 bases, with 28 bases separating them. CDR3 size: 18 residues. The CDR3 is CASGMGRTQGPRDSPLHF. In DNA, the CDR3 is TGTGCCAGCGGAATGGGGCGGACGCAGGGCCCCCGAGATTCACCCCTCCACTTT. The variable domain in full, with the rest retrieved from reference TRBV7-9 and TRBJ1-6, is DTGVSQNPRHKITKRGQNVTFRCDPISEHNRLYWYRQTLGQGPEFLTYFQNEAQLEKSRLLSDRFSAERPKGSFSTLEIQRTEQGDSAMYLCASGMGRTQGPRDSPLHFGNGTRLTVT.

This sequence joins TRBV5-4 and TRBJ2-7; D assignment may be TRBD1 or TRBD2 (5 bases each). This CDR3 region has 14 residues. Germline-derived CDR1 and CDR2 are SGHNT and YYREEE (reference sequence). V lost 1 base to trimming and J lost 7 bases, with 15 bases between them. The chain's CDR3 is CASSLFTGRGEQYF. The CDR3 nucleotides read TGTGCCAGCAGCTTGTTTACAGGCCGAGGGGAGCAGTACTTC.

The CDR3 sequence: CASSLVLVGRVAYEQFF. DNA of the CDR3: TGTGCCAGCAGCTTAGTTTTGGTAGGGCGTGTGGCCTATGAGCAGTTCTTC. This chain uses TRBV11-2 with TRBJ2-1; no reliable D call. V lost 1 base, J lost 8 bases, and 21 bases lay in between. Germline CDR1 SGHAT, CDR2 FQNNGV. CDR3 size: 17 residues.

The chain combines TRBV24-1 with TRBJ2-5; TRBD1 matches 11 bases. The junction had 4 bases not matched to a gene; V was cut back by 3 bases and J by 5 bases. In germline, CDR1 is KGHDR, CDR2 SFDVKD. This CDR3 comprises 15 residues. CDR3 nucleotide sequence: TGTGCCACCAGTGATGTGGACAGGGGGCAGGAGACCCAGTACTTC. Translating gives CATSDVDRGQETQYF.

The rearrangement uses TRBV2 and TRBJ2-5; D uncertain. The CDR3 contains 14 residues. Between the trimmed V and J ends, which lost 5 bases and 5 bases, there was a span of 15 bases. In germline, CDR1 is SNHLY, CDR2 FYNNEI. The CDR3 region is CASSISWVQETQYF. CDR3 nucleotide sequence: TGTGCCAGCAGTATAAGTTGGGTACAGGAGACCCAGTACTTC.

The genes are TRBV18 and TRBJ1-2, with 10 nucleotides matching TRBD1. V lost 1 base, J lost 6 bases, and 17 bases stayed unmatched. Germline V gene data show CDR1 as KGHSH and CDR2 as LQKENI. The CDR3 length is 19 residues. CDR3 sequence (DNA): TGTGCCAGCTCACCACGGACTGGCTCACTGACAGGGGGCGCAAATGGCTACACCTTC. This encodes CASSPRTGSLTGGANGYTF.

V usage is TRBV14 and J usage is TRBJ1-2, with D maybe TRBD1 (6 bases). The CDR3 consists of 14 residues. Germline values: CDR1 SGHDN, CDR2 FVKESK. V was trimmed by 4 bases and J by 4 bases, leaving 13 bases between them. CDR3: CASSPVGAIYGYTF. The CDR3 coding sequence is TGTGCCAGCAGCCCAGTGGGGGCGATCTATGGCTACACCTTC.

The chain recombines TRBV6-5 with TRBJ2-5; 7 nucleotides line up with TRBD1. The ends lost 9 bases at V and 7 bases at J; junction bases unmatched: 17. Germline V gene lookup returns CDR1 MNHEY and CDR2 SVGAGI. The CDR3 runs 15 residues. The CDR3 coding sequence is TGTGCCAGTCTGGGGTCAAGGGGACAGACCGGGACCCAGTACTTC. This translates into CASLGSRGQTGTQYF.

This chain links TRBV19 with TRBJ1-2; no reliable D call. Germline-derived CDR1 and CDR2 are LNHDA and SQIVND (reference sequence). The CDR3 runs to 14 residues. V was cut by 5 bases and J by 1 base, with 11 bases left in between. CDR3 amino acids: CASSLGGYNYGYTF. The DNA of the CDR3 is TGTGCCAGTAGTCTCGGTGGATATAACTATGGCTACACCTTC.

V gene TRBV2 combines with J gene TRBJ1-1; D is unresolved. V was trimmed by 4 bases and J by 10 bases, leaving 10 bases between them. This CDR3 comprises 11 residues. Looked up from germline, CDR1 is SNHLY and CDR2 is FYNNEI. The chain's CDR3 is CASSGGWGAFF. In nucleotides, the CDR3 is TGTGCCAGCAGTGGAGGGTGGGGAGCTTTCTTT.

This chain uses TRBV6-5 with TRBJ1-1, with 9 bases matching TRBD1. This CDR3 has 15 amino acids. Trimming took 5 bases from V and 5 from J; bases not matched to a gene: 9. The germline V gene has CDR1 MNHEY and CDR2 SVGAGI. CDR3 in amino acids: CASSISDRGDTEAFF. In DNA form, the CDR3 reads TGTGCCAGCAGTATATCGGACAGGGGAGATACTGAAGCTTTCTTT.

The count of this clone is one. The CDR3: CASSTQTGLSTDTQYF. CDR3 in DNA: TGTGCCAGCAGCACACAAACAGGGTTAAGCACAGATACGCAGTATTTT. The chain is built from TRBV9 and TRBJ2-3; D may be TRBD1 (6 bases). Germline CDR1 SGDLS, CDR2 YYNGEE. The CDR3 has 16 amino acids. Between the trimmed V and J ends, which lost 4 bases and 0 bases, there was a span of 15 bases.

The chain couples TRBV7-9 to TRBJ1-2; D is ambiguous. The V end was cut by 5 bases, the J end by 6 bases, with 16 bases between. The CDR3 runs to 14 residues. The V gene's germline CDR1 is SEHNR and CDR2 FQNEAQ (reference sequence). Written as DNA, the CDR3 is TGTGCCAGCAGCCCCCGGCTATCTGAACATGGCTACACCTTC. Translating it yields CASSPRLSEHGYTF.

This chain uses TRBV30 with TRBJ1-1; D is perhaps TRBD1 (6 bases). Germline CDR1 and CDR2: GTSNPN and SVGIG (reference sequence). There are 13 residues in the CDR3. Trimming stripped 2 bases from V and 0 bases from J, with 7 bases between. The CDR3 loop is CAWSRQVNTEAFF. The CDR3 DNA sequence: TGTGCCTGGAGTAGACAGGTGAACACTGAAGCTTTCTTT.

This chain joins TRBV6-5 and TRBJ1-4; TRBD1 might be the D (6 bases). Germline CDR1 MNHEY, CDR2 SVGAGI. The germline V and J ends were trimmed by 7 bases and 4 bases, with 13 bases remaining between them. The CDR3 sequence is 14 residues long. CDR3 sequence: CASIHGQYNEKLFF. In nucleotides, the CDR3 is TGTGCCAGCATCCACGGACAGTATAATGAAAAACTGTTTTTT.

V gene TRBV18 combines with J gene TRBJ1-1; D gene uncertain. V was cut by 1 base and J by 1 base, with 4 bases left in between. The CDR3 totals 13 residues. Per germline, CDR1 KGHSH and CDR2 LQKENI. The CDR3 loop reads CASSPRQNTEAFF. As DNA, the CDR3 is TGTGCCAGCTCACCACGACAGAACACTGAAGCTTTCTTT.

This chain uses TRBV6-5 with TRBJ2-2; 8 bases align to TRBD1. J lost 2 bases, V lost 6 bases, and 2 bases had no gene match. CDR1 is MNHEY, CDR2 SVGAGI, per germline. This CDR3 region has 14 residues. The CDR3 protein is CASRGTGNTGELFF. In nucleotides, the CDR3 is TGTGCCAGCAGGGGGACAGGAAACACCGGGGAGCTGTTTTTT.

V and J are TRBV6-4 and TRBJ1-6, with D tentatively TRBD1 (6 bases). The length of the CDR3 is 16 residues. Germline CDR1 is MRHNA and CDR2 is SNTAGT. With 9 bases removed from V and 0 bases from J, the gap between germline ends came to 15 bases. DNA of the CDR3: TGTGCCAGGCTCGGACAGCATAGCTCCTATAATTCACCCCTCCACTTT. Translated, it gives CARLGQHSSYNSPLHF.

The rearrangement links TRBV7-8 to TRBJ1-2, with 7 bases identical to TRBD1. V lost 5 bases to trimming and J lost 7 bases; unmatched junction nucleotides: 13. CDR3 length: 15 amino acids. Germline CDR1 and CDR2: SGHVS and FQNEAQ. The CDR3 nucleotides are TGTGCCAGCAGCCCGGGCGACAGGGTTCGTCGTGGCTACACCTTC. It codes for CASSPGDRVRRGYTF.

V is TRBV2 and J is TRBJ1-6; 8 nucleotides agree with TRBD1. The J segment lost 9 bases and the V segment lost 2 bases, leaving 6 bases of the junction unmatched. Germline CDR1 and CDR2: SNHLY and FYNNEI. The CDR3 extends over 15 amino acids. Here the CDR3 DNA reads TGTGCCAGCAGTGAATTAGGTCAGGGGGCTTCACCCCTCCACTTT. Its protein product is CASSELGQGASPLHF.